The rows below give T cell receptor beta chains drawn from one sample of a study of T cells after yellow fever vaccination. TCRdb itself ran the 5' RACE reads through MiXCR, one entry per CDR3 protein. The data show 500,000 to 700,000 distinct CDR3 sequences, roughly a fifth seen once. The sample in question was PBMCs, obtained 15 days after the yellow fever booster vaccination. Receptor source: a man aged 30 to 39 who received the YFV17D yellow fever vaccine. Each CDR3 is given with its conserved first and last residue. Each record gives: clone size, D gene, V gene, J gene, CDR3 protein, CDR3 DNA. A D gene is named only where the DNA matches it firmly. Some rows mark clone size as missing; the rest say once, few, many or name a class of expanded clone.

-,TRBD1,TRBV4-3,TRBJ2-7,CASSHPGQGKYEQYF,TGCGCCAGCAGTCATCCGGGACAGGGGAAGTACGAGCAGTACTTC
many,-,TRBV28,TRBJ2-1,CATTPGRVGEQFF,TGTGCCACCACCCCCGGCAGGGTAGGTGAGCAGTTCTTC
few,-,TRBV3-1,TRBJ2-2,CASSQVRNTGELFF,TGTGCCAGCAGCCAAGTCCGGAACACCGGGGAGCTGTTTTTT
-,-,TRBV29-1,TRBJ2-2,CSVRIGTGELFF,TGCAGCGTTCGAATTGGAACCGGGGAGCTGTTTTTT
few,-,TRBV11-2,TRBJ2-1,CASSPWGDPGTATHNEQFF,TGTGCCAGCAGTCCATGGGGGGACCCGGGGACAGCAACTCACAATGAGCAGTTCTTC
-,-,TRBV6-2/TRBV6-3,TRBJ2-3,CASSYEVLTQYF,TGTGCCAGCAGTTACGAAGTGCTTACGCAGTATTTT
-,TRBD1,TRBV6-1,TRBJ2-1,CASRPGTGRNEQFF,TGTGCCAGCAGGCCCGGGACAGGGCGCAATGAGCAGTTCTTC
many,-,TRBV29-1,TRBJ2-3,CSVAGAGDGDTQYF,TGCAGCGTCGCAGGGGCGGGAGACGGAGATACGCAGTATTTT
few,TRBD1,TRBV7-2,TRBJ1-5,CASSGRTGEGQPQHF,TGTGCCAGCAGCGGCCGGACAGGGGAGGGTCAGCCCCAGCATTTT
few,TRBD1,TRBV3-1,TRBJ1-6,CASSDRVSSYNSPLHF,TGTGCCAGCAGCGACAGGGTGAGCTCCTATAATTCACCCCTCCACTTT
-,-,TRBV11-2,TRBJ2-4,CASSSPPWAGLAKNIQYF,TGTGCCAGCAGCTCCCCCCCCTGGGCCGGCCTAGCCAAAAACATTCAGTACTTC
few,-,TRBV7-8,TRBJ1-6,CASSLEMAGSSYNSPLHF,TGTGCCAGCAGCTTAGAGATGGCAGGGAGCTCCTATAATTCACCCCTCCACTTT
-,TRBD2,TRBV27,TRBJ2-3,CASSFPRAGGQTDTQYF,TGTGCCAGCAGTTTTCCAAGGGCGGGAGGGCAGACAGATACGCAGTATTTT
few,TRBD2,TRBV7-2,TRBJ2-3,CASSLLTSGGSTDTQYF,TGTGCCAGCAGCTTATTGACTAGCGGGGGGAGCACAGATACGCAGTATTTT
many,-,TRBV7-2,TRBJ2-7,CASSRRGGDEQYF,TGTGCCAGCAGCAGAAGGGGGGGGGACGAGCAGTACTTC
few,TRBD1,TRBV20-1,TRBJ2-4,CSAGDRTGVAIQYF,TGCAGTGCTGGGGATCGGACAGGGGTGGCCATTCAGTACTTC
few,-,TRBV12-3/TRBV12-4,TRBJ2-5,CASSFVAETQYF,TGTGCCAGCAGTTTCGTGGCAGAGACCCAGTACTTC
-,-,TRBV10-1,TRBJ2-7,CASSPSGAGPYEQYF,TGCGCCAGCAGCCCCTCTGGAGCGGGCCCCTACGAGCAGTACTTC
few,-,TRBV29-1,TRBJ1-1,CSAWIRRGTEAFF,TGCAGCGCCTGGATAAGGAGGGGTACTGAAGCTTTCTTT
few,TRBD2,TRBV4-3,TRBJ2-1,CASSHAGTSAYNEQFF,TGCGCCAGCAGCCATGCCGGGACTAGCGCCTACAATGAGCAGTTCTTC
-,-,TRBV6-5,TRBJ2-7,CASSYSTSPYEQYF,TGTGCCAGCAGTTACTCGACCTCCCCCTACGAGCAGTACTTC
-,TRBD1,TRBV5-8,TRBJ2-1,CASSRSLQGAKYNEQFF,TGTGCCAGCAGCCGAAGCCTACAGGGGGCGAAATACAATGAGCAGTTCTTC
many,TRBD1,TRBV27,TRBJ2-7,CASSSPGTAYEQYF,TGTGCCAGCAGTTCCCCTGGGACAGCCTACGAGCAGTACTTC
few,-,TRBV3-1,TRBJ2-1,CASSGDGYNEQFF,TGTGCCAGCAGCGGAGACGGGTACAATGAGCAGTTCTTC
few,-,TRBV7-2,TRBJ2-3,CASSLRMRTDTQYF,TGTGCCAGCAGCTTAAGGATGCGGACTGATACGCAGTATTTT
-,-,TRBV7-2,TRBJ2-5,CASSKGSLETQYF,TGTGCCAGCAGCAAAGGGAGTCTGGAGACCCAGTACTTC
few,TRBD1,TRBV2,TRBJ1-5,CASRKGQEGNQPQHF,TGTGCCAGCAGAAAAGGACAGGAGGGGAATCAGCCCCAGCATTTT
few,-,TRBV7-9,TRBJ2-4,CASSSSKNIQYF,TGTGCCAGCAGCAGCTCCAAAAACATTCAGTACTTC
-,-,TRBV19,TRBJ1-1,CASSRDQGGNTEAFF,TGTGCCAGTAGTAGAGACCAAGGAGGGAACACTGAAGCTTTCTTT